This is a list of T cell receptor beta chains from one sample in a study of OX40 agonist ivuxolimab in advanced cancers. Profiling relied on immunoSEQ multiplex PCR, and the TCRdb table lists in-frame clones only, not all of them. The sample holds 92,000 or so clones, 84% seen once. Sequenced material: CD4+ or CD8+ T cells sorted from blood, taken in a trial of the OX40 agonist ivuxolimab. The receptors were gathered from an adult with an advanced solid tumor such as melanoma, head and neck, liver or kidney cancer. Both conserved end residues are part of each CDR3. Fields, in order: J gene, V gene, CDR3 protein.

>TRBJ1-5|TRBV6-5
CASSYDGGQGQPQHF
>TRBJ1-5|TRBV14
CASSQVRRRRMLYSNQPQHF
>TRBJ2-5|TRBV10-3
CAISESGLRTQYF
>TRBJ1-3|TRBV27
CASSPRGQDNSGNTIYF
>TRBJ2-3|TRBV19
CASSISGPTDTQYF
>TRBJ1-3|TRBV14
CASSQLDWAGNTIYF
>TRBJ1-1|TRBV4-2
CASSQDIEGNTEAFF
>TRBJ1-6|TRBV2
CASSSSRTRGSYNSPLHF
>TRBJ1-2|TRBV25-1
CASSGTGHGYTF
>TRBJ2-2|TRBV7-2
CASIKKPGTENTGELFF
>TRBJ2-3|TRBV19
CASTPEGIAGGSTDTQYF
>TRBJ2-7|TRBV7-9
CASSWSTVSYEQYF
>TRBJ1-1|TRBV29-1
CSVEGREGTEAFF
>TRBJ2-7|TRBV19
CASSTTTVGRLEQYF
>TRBJ1-2|TRBV18
CASSPQGSNGYTF
>TRBJ1-5|TRBV10-2
CASSEVQGTHQPQHF
>TRBJ2-7|TRBV9
CASSVGQQPQYEQYF
>TRBJ1-6|TRBV11-2
CASSLAPDNSPLHF
>TRBJ1-4|TRBV30
CAWSGGQSNEKLFF
>TRBJ2-1|TRBV14
CASSPGHNYNEQFF
>TRBJ2-1|TRBV6-4
CASRSRGGEQFF
>TRBJ2-7|TRBV4-1
CASSQDVDRLVPSYEQYF
>TRBJ2-1|TRBV29-1
CSVLGTGVFEQFF
>TRBJ1-1|TRBV30
CAWSTRQGTEAFF
>TRBJ1-5|TRBV25-1
CASSEQNSQAQHF
>TRBJ1-6|TRBV27
CASSLLATAQYNSPLHF
>TRBJ1-1|TRBV7-6
CASSPGAGKAEAFF
>TRBJ2-7|TRBV27
CASSLYLGARFYEQYF
>TRBJ2-7|TRBV27
CASSLDGRKQYF
>TRBJ2-7|TRBV25-1
CASSEDGYEQYF
>TRBJ2-7|TRBV18
CASSPLRDPGAYEQYF
>TRBJ1-5|TRBV2
CASKRGREGNQPQHF
>TRBJ2-1|TRBV18
CASSPPGYNEQFF
>TRBJ1-2|TRBV5-4
CASSLVGAEGGYTF
>TRBJ1-1|TRBV15
CATSSRDISEAFF
>TRBJ2-7|TRBV2
CASSEAGRGPGGYEQYF
>TRBJ1-1|TRBV4-1
CASSQPTGTGTEAFF
>TRBJ2-7|TRBV11-2
CASSTPGGWDEQYF
>TRBJ2-7|TRBV5-1
CASSQGQGNLLEQYF
>TRBJ2-1|TRBV19
CASSQTSGVYGEQFF
>TRBJ2-2|TRBV7-8
CASSLGRADTGELFF
>TRBJ2-5|TRBV14
CASSQGVRETQYF
>TRBJ2-6|TRBV19
CASSIGSSGANVLTF
>TRBJ2-7|TRBV4-3
CASSQALAGSYEQYF
>TRBJ2-7|TRBV18
CASSPTGVPVNEQYF
>TRBJ2-5|TRBV2
CASSVRAETQYF
>TRBJ1-1|TRBV7-9
CASSPGFGLMNTEAFF
>TRBJ1-2|TRBV9
CASSPGQGIGYTF
>TRBJ1-2|TRBV27
CASSLSQGSGYTF
>TRBJ1-2|TRBV6-1
CASSDGPRVYGYTF
>TRBJ2-3|TRBV4-3
CASSQTSGGDTQYF
>TRBJ2-3|TRBV9
CASSVEAGAPDTQYF
>TRBJ1-5|TRBV2
CASSEIRGQSQPQHF
>TRBJ2-2|TRBV10-3
CAISGTENTGELFF
>TRBJ2-1|TRBV11-3
CASSLAGEAYNEQFF